The rows below give T cell receptor beta chains drawn from one sample of a study of T cell responses to AZD1222 COVID-19 vaccine. Assay: immunoSEQ multiplex PCR; the TCRdb copy retains only in-frame clones and omits some. The data contain tens of thousands of clones, approximately 90% of them singletons. Specimen: peripheral blood, collected on day 0 of MenACWY control vaccination. The receptors shown here come from an adult in good health. Each CDR3 is given with its conserved first and last residue. D genes are given only for firm matches. Not every row has a clone size; where given, it reads once, few, many or a size class.

TRBJ2-7 NA 13 TRBV28 NA CASSLFYRGEQYF TGTGCCAGCAGTTTATTCTACCGCGGCGAGCAGTACTTC
TRBJ1-2 once 13 TRBV5-1 NA CASSLERAGGYTF TGCGCCAGCAGCTTGGAAAGGGCGGGTGGCTACACCTTC
TRBJ1-1 NA 16 TRBV28 NA CASRLVAGTMGTEAFF TGTGCCAGCAGGCTCGTAGCCGGGACAATGGGGACTGAAGCTTTCTTT
TRBJ2-3 once 18 TRBV28 TRBD2 CASSFTTPASGVTDTQYF TGTGCCAGCAGTTTTACCACCCCCGCAAGCGGGGTCACAGATACGCAGTATTTT
TRBJ2-1 NA 13 TRBV4-2 NA CASSQVGAHEQFF TGTGCCAGCAGCCAAGTCGGCGCACATGAGCAGTTCTTC
TRBJ2-2 NA 16 TRBV9 TRBD2 CASSVNSGANTGELFF TGTGCCAGCAGCGTTAATAGCGGGGCGAACACCGGGGAGCTGTTTTTT
TRBJ2-1 NA 16 TRBV6-1 TRBD2 CASSESGTSGGDEQFF TGTGCCAGCAGTGAATCTGGGACTAGCGGGGGTGATGAGCAGTTCTTC
TRBJ2-7 NA 14 TRBV7-2 NA CASSLVWTDYEQYF TGTGCCAGCAGCTTAGTTTGGACAGATTACGAGCAGTACTTC
TRBJ1-5 NA 15 TRBV6-5 TRBD1 CASSKGQISNQPQHF TGTGCCAGCAGTAAGGGACAGATTAGCAATCAGCCCCAGCATTTT
TRBJ2-1 NA 12 TRBV28 NA CASGTLYNEQFF TGTGCCAGCGGGACACTTTACAATGAGCAGTTCTTC
TRBJ1-1 NA 12 TRBV7-9 TRBD1 CASSSGQGRAFF TGTGCCAGCAGCTCCGGACAGGGTAGAGCTTTCTTT
TRBJ1-6 once 16 TRBV18 NA CASSPVSGDGNSPLHF TGTGCCAGCTCACCAGTGTCAGGGGATGGGAATTCACCCCTCCACTTT
TRBJ1-6 NA 15 TRBV11-2 TRBD1 CASSSLDRGNSPLHF TGTGCCAGCAGCTCCCTCGACAGGGGTAATTCACCCCTCCACTTT
TRBJ2-1 NA 13 TRBV2 TRBD2 CASTLAGVDEQFF TGTGCCAGCACCCTAGCGGGAGTTGATGAGCAGTTCTTC
TRBJ2-7 once 13 TRBV6-5 TRBD2 CASLLAGGYEQYF TGTGCCAGCTTATTAGCGGGGGGCTACGAGCAGTACTTC
TRBJ2-5 NA 16 TRBV15 NA CATSRGGEGTQETQYF TGTGCCACCAGCAGAGGAGGGGAAGGGACCCAAGAGACCCAGTACTTC
TRBJ2-5 NA 11 TRBV19 NA CATRGQETQYF TGTGCCACCAGGGGCCAAGAGACCCAGTACTTC
TRBJ2-1 once 14 TRBV6-4 TRBD1 CASSDSFRGPSWVF TGTGCCAGCAGTGACTCTTTTAGGGGGCCGTCCTGGGTCTTC
TRBJ2-3 NA 20 TRBV9 TRBD2 CASSAPKTKGLAGASDTQYF TGTGCCAGCAGCGCACCCAAGACAAAAGGACTAGCGGGAGCGTCGGATACGCAGTATTTT
TRBJ2-1 NA 15 TRBV5-1 NA CASSLGGASYNEQFF TGCGCCAGCAGCTTAGGGGGGGCCTCCTACAATGAGCAGTTCTTC
TRBJ2-1 NA 20 TRBV28 TRBD2 CASSFSGLAGVVSSYNEQFF TGTGCCAGCAGTTTCTCTGGCCTAGCGGGAGTGGTGAGCTCCTACAATGAGCAGTTCTTC
TRBJ2-2 NA 16 TRBV19 NA CASSKGSVGYTGELFF TGTGCCAGTAGCAAAGGTTCCGTGGGGTACACCGGGGAGCTGTTTTTT
TRBJ2-1 NA 15 TRBV9 NA CASSVVGLGYNEQFF TGTGCCAGCAGCGTAGTTGGGCTAGGGTACAATGAGCAGTTCTTC
TRBJ1-2 NA 14 TRBV19 NA CASSVAGVWNGYTF TGTGCCAGTAGTGTGGCAGGGGTATGGAATGGCTACACCTTC
TRBJ1-5 once 15 TRBV28 NA CASSMGGGGFQPQHF TGTGCCAGCAGTATGGGGGGGGGCGGATTTCAGCCCCAGCATTTT
TRBJ1-6 NA 17 TRBV9 NA CASSVDVPGRAHSPLHF TGTGCCAGCAGCGTAGACGTCCCGGGCAGGGCCCATTCACCCCTCCACTTT
TRBJ1-4 NA 15 TRBV27 TRBD1 CASSFSGTGTEKLFF TGTGCCAGCAGTTTCTCCGGGACAGGGACTGAAAAACTGTTTTTT
TRBJ1-1 NA 14 TRBV2 NA CASSGQWKGTEAFF TGTGCCAGCAGTGGGCAATGGAAAGGCACTGAAGCTTTCTTT
TRBJ2-5 NA 12 TRBV12-5 NA CASGLEQETQYF TGTGCTAGTGGTTTGGAGCAAGAGACCCAGTACTTC
TRBJ1-3 NA 15 TRBV5-1 NA CASANPGGSPNTIYF TGCGCCAGCGCGAACCCCGGGGGCTCGCCAAACACCATATATTTT
TRBJ1-1 NA 10 TRBV20-1 NA CSARDSYMGF TGCAGTGCTAGAGATTCTTACATGGGATTT
TRBJ1-2 NA 13 TRBV27 NA CASSLSRAYGYTF TGTGCCAGCAGTTTGTCCAGAGCCTATGGCTACACCTTC
TRBJ2-2 NA 15 TRBV7-2 NA CASRPGTTNTGELFF TGTGCCAGCAGGCCCGGGACAACGAACACCGGGGAGCTGTTTTTT
TRBJ1-1 NA 13 TRBV29-1 NA CSVDLFTGTEAFF TGCAGCGTTGACCTCTTCACGGGGACTGAAGCTTTCTTT
TRBJ2-6 few 15 TRBV6-6 NA CASSWKTGGTNVLTF TGTGCCAGCAGTTGGAAGACCGGCGGCACCAACGTCCTGACTTTC
TRBJ2-7 NA 12 TRBV5-4 NA CASSLNGPEQYF TGTGCCAGCAGCTTAAACGGACCCGAGCAGTACTTC
TRBJ2-7 once 17 TRBV25-1 NA CASRPAVGQPDSYEQYF TGTGCCAGCAGGCCGGCGGTAGGGCAGCCAGACTCCTACGAGCAGTACTTC
TRBJ2-1 NA 15 TRBV5-1 NA CASSLGQGSYNEQFF TGCGCCAGCAGCTTGGGGCAGGGGTCCTACAATGAGCAGTTCTTC
TRBJ1-6 NA 15 TRBV7-8 NA CASSLGQVGDSPLHF TGTGCCAGCAGCTTAGGGCAGGTCGGAGATTCACCCCTCCACTTT
TRBJ1-1 NA 14 TRBV9 NA CASSPLRMNTEAFF TGTGCCAGCAGCCCCCTTAGGATGAACACTGAAGCTTTCTTT
TRBJ1-4 NA 16 TRBV16 NA CASSQSSQYGNEKLFF TGTGCCAGCAGCCAATCGAGTCAGTACGGGAATGAAAAACTGTTTTTT
TRBJ1-1 NA 15 TRBV19 NA CASSPVAGTNTEAFF TGTGCCAGTAGTCCGGTGGCAGGGACGAACACTGAAGCTTTCTTT
TRBJ1-1 NA 15 TRBV6-5 NA CASSYLRVGDTEAFF TGTGCCAGCAGTTACCTCAGGGTCGGGGACACTGAAGCTTTCTTT
TRBJ2-1 NA 11 TRBV19 NA CASRERGEQFF TGTGCCAGCCGTGAACGGGGTGAGCAGTTCTTC
TRBJ2-2 NA 14 TRBV6-5 NA CASIGGIMSGELFF TGTGCCAGCATCGGCGGGATAATGAGCGGGGAGCTGTTTTTT
TRBJ2-2 NA 16 TRBV2 TRBD2 CASSALAGESAGELFF TGTGCCAGCAGTGCTCTAGCGGGAGAGTCGGCCGGGGAGCTGTTTTTT
TRBJ2-5 NA 12 TRBV6-5 NA CASSTGQETQYF TGTGCCAGCAGTACAGGGCAAGAGACCCAGTACTTC
TRBJ2-6 once 16 TRBV10-3 NA CAISESPGPGANVLTF TGTGCCATCAGTGAGTCGCCGGGGCCCGGGGCCAACGTCCTGACTTTC
TRBJ2-7 NA 12 TRBV6-2/TRBV6-3 NA CASSKPPWEQYF TGTGCCAGCAGCAAACCCCCTTGGGAGCAGTACTTC
TRBJ2-1 once 16 TRBV3-1/TRBV3-2 TRBD1 CASSQGGTGIHNEQFF TGTGCCAGCAGCCAAGGTGGGACAGGGATTCACAATGAGCAGTTCTTC
TRBJ2-5 NA 14 TRBV11-2 NA CASSLALAGETQYF TGTGCCAGCAGCTTAGCGCTAGCTGGAGAGACCCAGTACTTC
TRBJ1-4 NA 16 TRBV2 NA CASSENSAVDNEKLFF TGTGCCAGCAGTGAAAATTCGGCGGTCGATAATGAAAAACTGTTTTTT
TRBJ2-7 NA 13 TRBV2 NA CASSDRDSYEQYF TGTGCCAGCAGTGACAGGGACTCCTACGAGCAGTACTTC
TRBJ2-2 NA 23 TRBV7-3 TRBD2 CASSLKSARGHGASGRPAGELFF TGTGCCAGCAGCTTAAAATCCGCAAGGGGGCACGGGGCTAGCGGGAGACCGGCCGGGGAGCTGTTTTTT
TRBJ2-7 NA 15 TRBV6-5 NA CASSVSTGPTYEQYF TGTGCCAGCAGCGTATCGACAGGTCCAACCTACGAGCAGTACTTC
TRBJ1-1 NA 16 TRBV28 NA CASRTGERGGNTEAFF TGTGCCAGCCGGACCGGGGAAAGGGGGGGAAACACTGAAGCTTTCTTT
TRBJ1-2 NA 15 TRBV6-2/TRBV6-3 NA CASSYGPDEGYGYTF TGTGCCAGCAGTTACGGCCCCGACGAGGGCTATGGCTACACCTTC
TRBJ1-2 NA 15 TRBV7-2 TRBD1 CASRLGQGEGYGYTF TGTGCCAGCAGGTTAGGACAGGGAGAGGGCTATGGCTACACCTTC
TRBJ1-2 NA 12 TRBV4-2 NA CASGGDHSGYTF TGTGCCAGCGGCGGGGACCATTCTGGCTACACCTTC